These T cell receptor beta chains were read from a single sample in a study of OX40 agonist ivuxolimab in advanced cancers. Clones were sequenced by immunoSEQ multiplex PCR, and TCRdb holds only the in-frame ones, with some missing. Here the sample spans 70,000 to 95,000 clones, approximately 81% being singletons. The sample consisted of CD4+ or CD8+ T cells sorted from blood, taken in a trial of the OX40 agonist ivuxolimab. The source is an adult with an advanced solid tumor such as melanoma, head and neck, liver or kidney cancer. Both conserved end residues are part of each CDR3. The D gene is left open where the match is weak. The listing skips clone size in some rows; elsewhere it reads once, few, many or a size class.

V gene	J gene	D gene	clone size	CDR3 protein	CDR3 DNA
TRBV9	TRBJ1-5	NA	few	CASSVDSRTNQPQHF	TGTGCCAGCAGCGTAGATTCACGGACCAATCAGCCCCAGCATTTT
TRBV13	TRBJ1-4	NA	NA	CASMRQGGEKLFF	TGTGCCAGCATGAGGCAGGGAGGGGAAAAACTGTTTTTT
TRBV27	TRBJ1-2	NA	NA	CASSLNGAMGHGYTF	TGTGCCAGCAGTTTAAACGGTGCCATGGGCCATGGCTACACCTTC
TRBV6-5	TRBJ1-2	NA	NA	CASSYSLSVAGMVYTF	TGTGCCAGCAGTTACTCGTTATCAGTGGCAGGGATGGTTTACACCTTC
TRBV5-1	TRBJ2-1	NA	NA	CASSWGGGGSYNEQFF	TGCGCCAGCAGCTGGGGTGGGGGAGGATCCTACAATGAGCAGTTCTTC
TRBV7-9	TRBJ2-3	TRBD2	once	CASRGEGRTDTQYF	TGTGCCAGTCGGGGGGAAGGAAGGACAGATACGCAGTATTTT
TRBV2	TRBJ1-3	NA	NA	CASTFLSGNTIYF	TGTGCCAGCACCTTTCTCTCTGGAAACACCATATATTTT
TRBV9	TRBJ2-2	TRBD1	NA	CASSDLQMDRGRVELFF	TGTGCCAGCAGCGACCTTCAAATGGACAGGGGGCGCGTGGAGCTGTTTTTT
TRBV11-2	TRBJ2-5	TRBD1	NA	CASSLGQGRQETQYF	TGTGCCAGCAGCTTGGGACAGGGTCGACAAGAGACCCAGTACTTC
TRBV14	TRBJ1-2	NA	NA	CASSQDWAGYTF	TGTGCCAGCAGCCAAGATTGGGCTGGCTACACCTTC
TRBV2	TRBJ2-3	NA	NA	CASSEEPTDTQYF	TGTGCCAGCAGTGAAGAACCCACAGATACGCAGTATTTT
TRBV5-6	TRBJ2-5	NA	NA	CASSLGWERETQYF	TGTGCCAGCAGCTTGGGATGGGAGAGGGAGACCCAGTACTTC
TRBV30	TRBJ1-1	NA	NA	CAWRSGGNTEAFF	TGTGCCTGGAGATCCGGCGGGAACACTGAAGCTTTCTTT
TRBV5-1	TRBJ2-1	TRBD2	once	CASSSGTRKAYNEQFF	TGCGCCAGCAGCTCAGGGACTAGGAAGGCCTACAATGAGCAGTTCTTC
TRBV5-6	TRBJ1-2	TRBD1	few	CASSLGQGGGYTF	TGTGCCAGCAGCCTGGGACAGGGGGGCGGCTACACCTTC
TRBV9	TRBJ2-2	NA	once	CASSLTGNTGELFF	TGTGCCAGCAGTCTTACAGGGAACACCGGGGAGCTGTTTTTT
TRBV28	TRBJ2-7	TRBD1	NA	CASSLGYGTGDYEQYF	TGTGCCAGCAGTTTAGGGTACGGGACAGGGGACTACGAGCAGTACTTC
TRBV5-4	TRBJ2-5	NA	once	CASSLDGGPREETQYF	TGTGCCAGCAGCTTGGACGGGGGGCCCCGGGAAGAGACCCAGTACTTC
TRBV5-1	TRBJ1-5	TRBD1	NA	CASSLGDRAGSNQPQHF	TGCGCCAGCAGCTTGGGGGACAGGGCGGGGAGCAATCAGCCCCAGCATTTT
TRBV4-2	TRBJ1-6	TRBD1	NA	CASSQGQGSSSPLHF	TGTGCCAGCAGCCAAGGACAGGGATCCTCCTCACCCCTCCACTTT
TRBV6-5	TRBJ1-1	TRBD1	NA	CASSGLGTVNTEAFF	TGTGCCAGCAGTGGGCTAGGGACAGTCAACACTGAAGCTTTCTTT
TRBV12-5	TRBJ2-5	NA	NA	CASAGGSGRETQYF	TGTGCTAGTGCAGGTGGTTCAGGAAGGGAGACCCAGTACTTC
TRBV7-7	TRBJ2-5	TRBD1	NA	CASSLDREETQYF	TGTGCCAGCAGCTTGGACAGGGAGGAGACCCAGTACTTC
TRBV28	TRBJ2-5	NA	NA	CASSSWGRETQYF	TGTGCCAGCAGTTCGTGGGGTAGGGAGACCCAGTACTTC
TRBV28	TRBJ1-2	TRBD1	NA	CASRPTTGGIGYTF	TGTGCCAGCAGACCTACGACAGGGGGCATTGGCTACACCTTC
TRBV30	TRBJ1-1	NA	NA	CAWSLAFEAFF	TGTGCCTGGAGTCTGGCGTTTGAAGCTTTCTTT
TRBV7-6	TRBJ1-2	NA	NA	CASSLDRDYGYTF	TGTGCCAGCAGCTTAGACAGGGACTATGGCTACACCTTC
TRBV4-3	TRBJ2-2	NA	NA	CASSQDPGAVANTGELFF	TGCGCCAGCAGCCAAGATCCAGGGGCGGTAGCGAACACCGGGGAGCTGTTTTTT
TRBV7-8	TRBJ1-5	TRBD1	NA	CASSPGQIISNQPQHF	TGTGCCAGCAGCCCGGGACAGATTATTAGCAATCAGCCCCAGCATTTT
TRBV28	TRBJ2-7	NA	NA	CASSLGGIYEQYF	TGTGCCAGCAGTTTAGGAGGGATCTACGAGCAGTACTTC
TRBV11-3	TRBJ2-1	NA	NA	CASSLGWLSADEQFF	TGTGCCAGCAGCTTAGGGTGGCTGTCCGCCGATGAGCAGTTCTTC
TRBV9	TRBJ2-2	TRBD1	NA	CASSVVPGQGGYTGELFF	TGTGCCAGCAGCGTAGTTCCCGGACAGGGTGGTTACACCGGGGAGCTGTTTTTT
TRBV19	TRBJ1-5	NA	NA	CASSPSQGQPQHF	TGTGCCAGTAGTCCCTCCCAGGGCCAGCCCCAGCATTTT
TRBV5-1	TRBJ2-1	NA	NA	CASSPPQTAGQFF	TGCGCCAGCAGCCCCCCACAGACGGCCGGGCAGTTCTTC
TRBV7-2	TRBJ2-3	TRBD2	NA	CASSLSPAGAGNTQYF	TGTGCCAGCAGCTTAAGTCCAGCGGGGGCCGGGAATACGCAGTATTTT
TRBV18	TRBJ1-3	TRBD1	NA	CASSPPSQGAFGNTIYF	TGTGCCAGCTCACCACCCTCACAGGGGGCGTTTGGAAACACCATATATTTT
TRBV6-6	TRBJ1-1	NA	few	CASGRLNTEAFF	TGTGCCAGCGGACGGCTGAACACTGAAGCTTTCTTT
TRBV6-1	TRBJ1-3	NA	NA	CASEGFSSGNTIYF	TGTGCCAGTGAGGGGTTTAGCTCTGGAAACACCATATATTTT
TRBV6-5	TRBJ2-1	TRBD2	NA	CASRAGGAHNEQFF	TGTGCCAGCCGTGCGGGGGGTGCACACAATGAGCAGTTCTTC
TRBV4-1	TRBJ2-5	NA	NA	CASSQEPRETQYF	TGCGCCAGCAGCCAAGAACCTAGAGAGACCCAGTACTTC
TRBV7-3	TRBJ2-3	TRBD2	NA	CASSPWTSGLFTDTQYF	TGTGCCAGCAGCCCCTGGACTAGCGGACTCTTCACAGATACGCAGTATTTT
TRBV5-6	TRBJ2-1	NA	NA	CASSLENEQFF	TGTGCCAGCAGCTTGGAGAATGAGCAGTTCTTC
TRBV9	TRBJ1-5	NA	once	CASSVSPDQPQHF	TGTGCCAGCAGCGTAAGTCCGGATCAGCCCCAGCATTTT
TRBV5-4	TRBJ1-2	NA	NA	CASSPDSQGWGYGYTF	TGTGCCAGCAGCCCGGACAGCCAAGGGTGGGGCTATGGCTACACCTTC